This passage covers 19 T cell receptor beta chains from one sample sequenced in a study of blood T cells in healthy people across ages (dated by TCRdb to about 2015). The receptor library was made with 5' RACE. Sequencing was performed on an Illumina HiSeq 2500. The second PCR ran for roughly 7 to 12 cycles and used a J-beta primer mix along with a sample-barcoded 5' primer. Using fastp trimming at Q25 and MiXCR clonotype assembly, TCRdb reanalyzed the public sequencing data and kept in-frame beta chains. Rows with a matching CDR3 protein are joined into one entry that keeps the most common DNA and genes. This sample has about 1.8 million distinct CDR3 sequences in its table, and around 48% of those were observed once. Of the sample, 2.1% is held by the ten largest clones. Sequenced input: blood. Receptor source: a woman in her forties in good health.

The chain couples TRBV4-3 to TRBJ1-4; TRBD1 might be the D (6 bases). Germline CDR1 reads LGHNA; CDR2 reads YSLEER. The CDR3 covers 14 residues. Trimming removed 6 bases at V and 6 bases at J, with 14 bases between. The CDR3 reads CASSVRGRDEKLFF. The CDR3 bases are TGCGCCAGCAGTGTCAGGGGAAGGGATGAAAAACTGTTTTTT.

This clonotype was counted between two and nine times. CDR3 loop: CASSFTTGGETQYF. In DNA form, the CDR3 reads TGTGCCAGCAGTTTTACGACAGGTGGGGAGACCCAGTACTTC. The chain employs TRBV27 and TRBJ2-5; D may be TRBD1 (6 bases). Trimming pared 3 bases from V and 5 bases from J, leaving 13 bases between. The germline V gene has CDR1 MNHEY and CDR2 SMNVEV (reference sequence). This CDR3 is 14 amino acids long.

V is TRBV7-2 and J is TRBJ2-7; D remains ambiguous. CDR3 length equals 13 residues. Germline V gene lookup returns CDR1 SGHTA and CDR2 FQGNSA. Between the trimmed V and J ends, which lost 10 bases and 2 bases, there was a span of 15 bases. This CDR3 reads CATQPALAYEQYF. Here the CDR3 DNA reads TGTGCCACCCAGCCGGCGTTAGCCTACGAGCAGTACTTC.

The rearrangement uses TRBV4-2 and TRBJ2-6; D not resolved. Trimming pared 2 bases from V and 0 bases from J, leaving 14 bases between. The V gene's germline CDR1 is LGHNA and CDR2 YNFKEQ. This CDR3 has 18 residues. The CDR3 spells CASSQNGFPLSGANVLTF. The CDR3 nucleotides are TGTGCCAGCAGCCAAAACGGGTTCCCCCTCTCTGGGGCCAACGTCCTGACTTTC.

The V call is TRBV7-2, the J call TRBJ1-1; TRBD1 matches at 11 bases. V shed 8 bases and J 5 bases; nucleotides not matched to a gene: 10. CDR3 size: 15 residues. Looked up from germline, CDR1 is SGHTA and CDR2 is FQGNSA. The CDR3 spells CASRGRGTGGTEAFF. CDR3 nucleotides: TGTGCCAGCCGGGGTAGGGGGACAGGGGGGACTGAAGCTTTCTTT.

This chain uses TRBV12-3 or TRBV12-4 with TRBJ2-3; either TRBD1 or TRBD2 may supply D (5 bases each). The length of the CDR3 is 15 residues. The V end was cut by 2 bases, the J end by 4 bases, with 13 bases between. This chain's CDR3 is CASSLRGSGADTQYF. The CDR3 DNA reads TGTGCCAGCAGTTTAAGGGGCTCCGGGGCAGATACGCAGTATTTT.

This clonotype has a single count. V and J are TRBV28 and TRBJ2-1; weak D call: TRBD1 (6 bases). The last part of the DNA fits TRBJ2-7 better; the J call may be wrong. This CDR3 region has 14 residues. Per germline, CDR1 MDHEN and CDR2 SYDVKM. The CDR3 sequence: CASSPRTAYNEQYF. The DNA for the CDR3 is TGTGCCAGCAGTCCCCGGACAGCCTACAATGAGCAGTACTTC.

This chain links TRBV11-2 with TRBJ2-1; TRBD2 agrees at 13 bases. The CDR3 extends over 17 amino acids. Germline values: CDR1 SGHAT, CDR2 FQNNGV. V was pared by 7 bases and J by 8 bases, with 14 bases of the junction left unmatched. CDR3 protein: CASNSLLGGTSGDEQFF. The CDR3 region has the DNA TGTGCCAGCAACTCACTCTTGGGGGGGACTAGCGGGGATGAGCAGTTCTTC.

This rearrangement joins TRBV29-1 to TRBJ2-4; 7 bases align to TRBD2. Trimming removed 1 base from V and 6 bases from J; junction bases left unmatched: 3. Germline assignment: CDR1 SQVTM and CDR2 ANQGSEA. CDR3 length equals 13 residues. This CDR3 reads CSVEGGGRNIQYF. As DNA, the CDR3 is TGCAGCGTTGAAGGGGGGGGAAGAAACATTCAGTACTTC.

This clonotype was counted only a few times. The V gene is TRBV7-3, the J gene TRBJ2-1, with 8 bases aligning to TRBD2. CDR1 is SGHTA, CDR2 FQGTGA, per germline. V was pared by 3 bases and J by 5 bases, with 9 bases of the junction left unmatched. This CDR3 spans 16 amino acids. The CDR3 is CASSFARGGPHNEQFF. CDR3 sequence (DNA): TGTGCCAGCAGCTTCGCTCGGGGGGGGCCGCACAATGAGCAGTTCTTC.

This rearrangement joins TRBV7-2 to TRBJ1-4; TRBD1 matches 8 bases. The CDR3 is made up of 12 amino acids. Germline CDR1 SGHTA, CDR2 FQGNSA. With 5 bases clipped from V and 11 bases from J, the junction kept 4 bases outside the gene matches. CDR3 loop: CASSPDRGKLFF. CDR3 nucleotides: TGTGCCAGCAGCCCAGACAGGGGTAAACTGTTTTTT.

The chain links TRBV19 to TRBJ2-5; D unclear. The germline V and J ends were trimmed by 1 base and 6 bases, with 9 bases remaining between them. CDR1 is LNHDA and CDR2 is SQIVND in the germline V gene (reference sequence). The CDR3 loop spans 13 amino acids. CDR3 in amino acids: CASSIVPSKTQYF. The CDR3 coding sequence is TGTGCCAGTAGTATAGTTCCCAGCAAGACCCAGTACTTC.

The chain recombines TRBV28 with TRBJ1-4; TRBD1 aligns across 7 bases. The CDR3 loop spans 16 amino acids. V dropped 6 bases and J dropped 6; count of bases not matched to a gene: 13. Germline V lookup: CDR1 MDHEN, CDR2 SYDVKM. CDR3: CASRGTRQGWDEKLFF. CDR3 DNA sequence: TGTGCCAGCAGGGGGACAAGACAGGGTTGGGATGAAAAACTGTTTTTT.

In this sample, this clonotype turned up a few times. The chain employs TRBV7-6 and TRBJ1-2, with TRBD1 matching over 11 bases. Germline assignment: CDR1 SGHVS and CDR2 FNYEAQ. The ends lost 1 base at V and 7 bases at J; junction bases unmatched: 2. This CDR3 comprises 14 residues. The CDR3 protein is CASSLGTGGSGYTF. The CDR3 nucleotides read TGTGCCAGCAGCTTAGGGACAGGGGGCTCTGGCTACACCTTC.

The V and J genes are TRBV12-3 or TRBV12-4 and TRBJ2-7; D uncertain. Trimming cost V 2 bases and J 4 bases, with 18 bases left between them. This CDR3 is 16 amino acids long. CDR3 sequence reads: CASSLFRLLGNYEQYF. In DNA, the CDR3 is TGTGCCAGCAGTTTATTTCGTCTACTCGGAAATTACGAGCAGTACTTC.

CDR3 protein: CASSQVAAEITSTDTQYF. In nucleotides, the CDR3 is TGCGCCAGCAGCCAAGTCGCGGCAGAGATAACTAGCACAGATACGCAGTATTTT. The chain combines TRBV4-1 with TRBJ2-3, with D unclear. Germline V gives CDR1 MGHRA, CDR2 YSYEKL. Deletions cut 1 base from V and 0 bases from J, with 17 bases between. This CDR3 comprises 18 residues.

The chain links TRBV4-2 to TRBJ2-4, with a tentative D call TRBD2 (7 bases). Trimming left V 1 base short and J 1 base short, with 17 bases between. Germline V gene sequence: CDR1 LGHNA, CDR2 YNFKEQ. This CDR3 has 18 residues. Here the CDR3 reads CASSQASGGGGAKNIQYF. DNA for the CDR3: TGTGCCAGCAGCCAAGCCTCAGGAGGGGGAGGGGCCAAAAACATTCAGTACTTC.

The chain links TRBV4-1 to TRBJ1-1; the D is unclear. CDR3 size: 14 residues. The germline gives CDR1 MGHRA, CDR2 YSYEKL. V was trimmed by 4 bases and J by 0 bases, leaving 9 bases between them. The CDR3 region has the DNA TGCGCCAGCAGCCCTTTCGGCATGAACACTGAAGCTTTCTTT. It specifies CASSPFGMNTEAFF.

This clonotype was seen a few times. The chain carries TRBV24-1 and TRBJ1-5, with no clear D. The V end was cut by 11 bases, the J end by 5 bases, with 12 bases between. This CDR3 is 12 amino acids long. Germline V gene sequence: CDR1 KGHDR, CDR2 SFDVKD. CDR3 residues: CAIKEGDQPQHF. The CDR3 coding sequence is TGTGCCATTAAGGAGGGAGATCAGCCCCAGCATTTT.